This T cell receptor (beta chain) was obtained from a study of early T cells in non-severe SARS-CoV-2 infection. Study at large: Bulk RNA from unsorted whole blood was sequenced; chains were unpaired.

Unique molecular identifiers were attached to individual cDNA molecules. A single record per CDR3 protein comes from TCRdb applying MiXCR to the 5' RACE reads. The sample comprises tens of thousands of distinct CDR3 sequences, approximately 9.3% of which are singletons, and over 8.5% rests with the top ten. Findings and caveats of the study: Clonotype matching in VDJdb favored anti-spike CD8 responses and did not capture private and CD4 specificities.

With respect to this clonotype: The antigen is not known. Relative to the germline gene, one junction end is altered; a read error may explain this.

The sample taken for sequencing was whole blood. The receptor was isolated from an adult who was a healthcare worker with PCR-confirmed SARS-CoV-2 infection or an uninfected control (not recorded which).

The CDR3 nucleotides read TGCAGTGCTGGAGAACAGGGGCCCTATGGCTACACCTTC. It yields the protein CSAGEQGPYGYTF. This sequence joins TRBV20-1 and TRBJ1-2; TRBD1 matches at 7 bases. The CDR3 sequence is 13 residues long. CDR1 is DFQATT, CDR2 SNEGSKA, per germline (reference sequence).